This TCR beta chain was recorded in a study of T cells in Graves' hyperthyroidism and ophthalmopathy. Germline CDR1 is SEHNR and CDR2 is FQNEAQ (reference sequence). The CDR3 has 15 residues. With 4 bases removed from V and 8 bases from J, the gap between germline ends came to 20 bases. RNA transcripts provided the source from which TCR beta CDR3 regions were amplified. The TCR CDR3 first-round RT-PCR relied on the HTBI primer set. TCRdb re-called the multiplex PCR reads with MiXCR, one entry per CDR3 protein. Found here are 500,000 or so distinct CDR3 sequences, 15% to 20% of them singletons; the top ten hold 17%. Extraction of PBMCs used roughly 9.6 ml of fresh peripheral blood.

The sequencing sample was made of blood. This sequence joins TRBV7-9 and TRBJ1-2; tentative D call: TRBD1 (5 bases). The sequence derives from a woman in her late teens or twenties with Graves' ophthalmopathy. The CDR3 loop reads CASSSPGLAGGGYTF. The CDR3 nucleotides are TGTGCCAGCAGCTCCCCGGGACTAGCGGGAGGGGGCTACACCTTC.